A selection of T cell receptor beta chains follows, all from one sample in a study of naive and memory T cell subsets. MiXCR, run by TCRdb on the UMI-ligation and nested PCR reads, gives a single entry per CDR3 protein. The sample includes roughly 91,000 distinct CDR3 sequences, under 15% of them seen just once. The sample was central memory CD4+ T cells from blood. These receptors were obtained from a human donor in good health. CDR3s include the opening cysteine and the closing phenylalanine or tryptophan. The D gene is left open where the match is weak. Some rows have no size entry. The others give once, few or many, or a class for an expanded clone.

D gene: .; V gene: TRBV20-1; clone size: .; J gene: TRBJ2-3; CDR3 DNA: TGCAGTGCTAGATCCGGGGTCACGCAGAATACGCAGTATTTT; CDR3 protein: CSARSGVTQNTQYF
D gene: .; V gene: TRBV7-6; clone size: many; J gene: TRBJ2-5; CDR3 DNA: TGTGCCAGCAGCCCGATAGAAGAGACCCAGTACTTC; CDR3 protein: CASSPIEETQYF
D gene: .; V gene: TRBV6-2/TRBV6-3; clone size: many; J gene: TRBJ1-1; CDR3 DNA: TGTGCCAGCATCCGCCCGGCTATGAACACTGAAGCTTTCTTT; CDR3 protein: CASIRPAMNTEAFF
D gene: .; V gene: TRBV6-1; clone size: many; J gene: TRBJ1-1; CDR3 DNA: TGTGCCAGCAGGGCTGTCGGGAACACTGAAGCTTTCTTT; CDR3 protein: CASRAVGNTEAFF
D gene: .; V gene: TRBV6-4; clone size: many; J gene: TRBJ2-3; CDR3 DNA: TGTGCCAGCAGTAGAGGAACAGGGTATGAAGATACGCAGTATTTT; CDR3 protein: CASSRGTGYEDTQYF
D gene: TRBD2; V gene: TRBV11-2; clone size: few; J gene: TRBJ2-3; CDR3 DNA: TGTGCCAGCAGCTTAGTTGGTAGCGGGAGGGCCACAGATACGCAGTATTTT; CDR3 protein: CASSLVGSGRATDTQYF
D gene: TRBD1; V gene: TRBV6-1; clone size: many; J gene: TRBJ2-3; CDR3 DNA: TGTGCCAGCAGGCCCCGGACAGGAAGCACAGATACGCAGTATTTT; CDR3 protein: CASRPRTGSTDTQYF
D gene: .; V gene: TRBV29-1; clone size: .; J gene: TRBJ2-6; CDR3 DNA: TGCAGCGTTGTACAAAGACTCTCTGGGGCCAACGTCCTGACTTTC; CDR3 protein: CSVVQRLSGANVLTF
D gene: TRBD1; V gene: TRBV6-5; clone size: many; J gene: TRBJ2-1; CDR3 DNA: TGTGCCAGCAGTCCTTGGGACAGACCAAATGAGCAGTTCTTC; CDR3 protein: CASSPWDRPNEQFF
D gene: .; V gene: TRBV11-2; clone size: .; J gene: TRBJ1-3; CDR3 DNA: TGTGCCAGCAGCTTAGCTGGACAGACCTGGCGAAACACCATATATTTT; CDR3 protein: CASSLAGQTWRNTIYF
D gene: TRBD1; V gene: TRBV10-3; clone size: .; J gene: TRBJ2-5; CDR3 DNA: TGTGCCATCAGTGAGGACAGGGCGAAGACCCAGTACTTC; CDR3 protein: CAISEDRAKTQYF